Presented here are 18 T cell receptor beta chains from one specimen sequenced in a study of cytomegalovirus exposure and HLA in healthy donors. Primers: 60 Vbeta forward and 13 Jbeta reverse. Some clones are missing from TCRdb's copy, which holds only in-frame ones; the method was immunoSEQ multiplex PCR. The table has tens of thousands of clones, more than 70% seen once. Sequencing input: PBMCs. These receptors were obtained from a man under 40 in good health and CMV-seropositive.

Here the CDR3 reads CASSGGSNQPQHF. DNA of the CDR3: TGTGCCAGCAGCGGAGGAAGCAATCAGCCCCAGCATTTT. This chain joins TRBV9 and TRBJ1-5; D is ambiguous. This CDR3 has 13 amino acids. Trimming removed 3 bases from V and 1 base from J, with 5 bases in between. CDR1 is SGDLS, CDR2 YYNGEE, per germline.

This chain connects TRBV10-1 to TRBJ2-2; no clear D gene. With 3 bases removed from V and 3 bases from J, the gap between germline ends came to 20 bases. The CDR3 is 18 residues long. Germline V gene sequence: CDR1 WNHNN, CDR2 SYGVQD (reference sequence). The CDR3 DNA is TGCGCCAGCAGTGACGATGGATTAGGAGACGTCGACACCGGGGAGCTGTTTTTT. Translating gives CASSDDGLGDVDTGELFF.

This rearrangement joins TRBV30 to TRBJ1-6; 7 nucleotides align to TRBD1. The CDR3 runs 12 residues. V was clipped by 6 bases and J by 8 bases; unmatched bases: 4. Per the germline V gene, CDR1 is GTSNPN and CDR2 is SVGIG (reference sequence). The CDR3 loop is CACITGDSPLHF. CDR3 DNA sequence: TGTGCCTGTATAACAGGGGATTCACCCCTCCACTTT. Using reference TRBV30 and TRBJ1-6 for the parts outside the CDR3, the full variable domain is SQTIHQWPATLVQPVGSPLSLECTVEGTSNPNLYWYRQAAGRGLQLLFYSVGIGQISSEVPQNLSASRPQDRQFILSSKKLLLSDSGFYLCACITGDSPLHFGNGTRLTVT.

This clone was observed a single time. The V and J genes are TRBV4-1 and TRBJ2-2; TRBD2 is a possible D gene (5 bases). CDR3 size: 16 residues. Per germline, CDR1 MGHRA and CDR2 YSYEKL. V was shortened by 1 base and J by 1 base, with 10 bases between the two germline ends. CDR3 region: CASSQGVGENTGELFF. The CDR3 DNA reads as TGCGCCAGCAGCCAAGGGGTCGGGGAGAACACCGGGGAGCTGTTTTTT.

The V gene is TRBV4-1, the J gene TRBJ1-1; weak D call: TRBD1 (5 bases). Germline V gene sequence: CDR1 MGHRA, CDR2 YSYEKL. This CDR3 is built from 12 residues. Trimming shortened V by 4 bases and J by 5 bases, and 8 bases separated the two germline ends. CDR3 in DNA: TGCGCCAGCAGCCCGGGGGGGACTGAAGCTTTCTTT. Amino acid sequence: CASSPGGTEAFF.

The table lists this clone with a few counts. The chain combines TRBV27 with TRBJ1-1, with 7 bases aligning to TRBD1. The junction had 3 bases not matched to a gene; V was cut back by 5 bases and J by 6 bases. Per germline, CDR1 MNHEY and CDR2 SMNVEV (reference sequence). The CDR3 consists of 12 residues. The CDR3 DNA follows: TGTGCCAGCAGTCCGGGGACAGCTGAAGCTTTCTTT. Translating gives CASSPGTAEAFF.

The chain carries TRBV4-1 and TRBJ2-5; D perhaps matches TRBD2 (5 bases). This CDR3 comprises 15 residues. V lost 0 bases and J lost 4, with 12 bases in between. Germline V gene data show CDR1 as MGHRA and CDR2 as YSYEKL. CDR3 nucleotides: TGCGCCAGCAGCCAAGACGGGGATAGTAGAGAGACCCAGTACTTC. Protein product: CASSQDGDSRETQYF.

The chain combines TRBV7-9 with TRBJ2-1; D perhaps matches TRBD1 (6 bases). Germline V lookup: CDR1 SEHNR, CDR2 FQNEAQ (reference sequence). The V gene lost 7 bases and the J gene lost 5 bases, with 9 bases spanning the gap. The CDR3 is 12 residues long. The CDR3 nucleotides are TGTGCCAGCAAAGGGGGAAACAATGAGCAGTTCTTC. Its protein product is CASKGGNNEQFF.

This clone came up a few times. The chain employs TRBV15 and TRBJ2-5; no firm D call. The CDR3 sequence is 15 residues long. The V end was cut by 0 bases, the J end by 1 base, with 9 bases between. CDR1 is LNHNV, CDR2 YYDKDF, per germline (reference sequence). The CDR3 DNA reads as TGTGCCACCAGCAGAGAGACGACACCCCAAGAGACCCAGTACTTC. Protein product: CATSRETTPQETQYF.

The CDR3 is CAWSEGSGGKNTDTQYF. The CDR3 DNA sequence: TGTGCCTGGAGTGAGGGTAGCGGGGGCAAAAACACAGATACGCAGTATTTT. The genes are TRBV30 and TRBJ2-3, with 9 bases that match TRBD2. Trimming removed 1 base from V and 2 bases from J; junction bases left unmatched: 10. Germline CDR1 is GTSNPN and CDR2 is SVGIG (reference sequence). The CDR3 is 17 amino acids. Complete variable domain (other parts from reference TRBV30 and TRBJ2-3): SQTIHQWPATLVQPVGSPLSLECTVEGTSNPNLYWYRQAAGRGLQLLFYSVGIGQISSEVPQNLSASRPQDRQFILSSKKLLLSDSGFYLCAWSEGSGGKNTDTQYFGPGTRLTVL.

This clone was found a few times. The rearrangement uses TRBV28 and TRBJ2-7, with 9 bases that match TRBD1. There are 13 residues in the CDR3. The V and J ends lost 5 bases and 4 bases, in that order; junction bases with no gene match: 3. CDR1 and CDR2 (germline): MDHEN, SYDVKM. This CDR3 reads CASSPGQGYEQYF. The CDR3 DNA follows: TGTGCCAGCAGTCCGGGACAGGGTTACGAGCAGTACTTC. Using reference TRBV28 and TRBJ2-7 for the parts outside the CDR3, the full variable domain is DVKVTQSSRYLVKRTGEKVFLECVQDMDHENMFWYRQDPGLGLRLIYFSYDVKMKEKGDIPEGYSVSREKKERFSLILESASTNQTSMYLCASSPGQGYEQYFGPGTRLTVT.

In its sample, this clone was seen a few times. The chain has TRBV5-6 and TRBJ1-4; D unresolved. V dropped 2 bases and J dropped 1 base, with 9 bases sitting between them. The V gene's germline CDR1 is SGHDT and CDR2 YYEEEE. The CDR3 sequence is 15 residues long. The CDR3, as DNA: TGTGCCAGCAGCTTATTTCCCCAAACTAATGAAAAACTGTTTTTT. This encodes CASSLFPQTNEKLFF.

The chain employs TRBV27 and TRBJ2-3; 7 bases agree with TRBD2. Germline values: CDR1 MNHEY, CDR2 SMNVEV (reference sequence). The V gene end was trimmed by 4 bases and the J gene end by 7 bases; junction bases not matched to a gene: 11. This CDR3 contains 15 residues. In DNA, the CDR3 is TGTGCCAGCAGTTCCAATTTAGCGGGCTTTAATACGCAGTATTTT. Translation gives CASSSNLAGFNTQYF.

This sequence joins TRBV6-5 and TRBJ1-3, with D perhaps TRBD1 (6 bases). Germline CDR1 MNHEY, CDR2 SVGAGI. The V end was cut by 6 bases, the J end by 0 bases, with 9 bases between. This CDR3 spans 14 amino acids. The CDR3 coding sequence is TGTGCCAGCAGGACAGGTCCCTCTGGAAACACCATATATTTT. It specifies CASRTGPSGNTIYF.

This clone was recorded a few times. This chain uses TRBV2 with TRBJ2-1, with 7 bases lining up with TRBD1. The CDR3 is 15 residues long. Germline values: CDR1 SNHLY, CDR2 FYNNEI. With 7 bases clipped from V and 0 bases from J, the junction kept 6 bases outside the gene matches. The CDR3 DNA sequence: TGTGCCAGCAAGAGGGACAGCAGCTCCTACAATGAGCAGTTCTTC. It yields the protein CASKRDSSSYNEQFF.

The CDR3 reads CAWSRQANQPQHF. CDR3 bases: TGTGCCTGGAGTCGACAGGCGAATCAGCCCCAGCATTTT. The genes are TRBV30 and TRBJ1-5, with a tentative D call TRBD1 (6 bases). The germline V and J ends were trimmed by 2 bases and 4 bases, with 9 bases remaining between them. Germline V gene sequence: CDR1 GTSNPN, CDR2 SVGIG (reference sequence). This CDR3 has 13 residues.

V usage is TRBV5-1 and J usage is TRBJ2-7; TRBD2 is a possible D gene (5 bases). Germline CDR1 and CDR2: SGHRS and YFSETQ. Trimming shortened V by 5 bases and J by 1 base, and 13 bases separated the two germline ends. The CDR3 loop spans 14 amino acids. Here the CDR3 DNA reads TGCGCCAGCAGAGGTAGAGACTATTCCTACGAGCAGTACTTC. This encodes CASRGRDYSYEQYF.

J is TRBJ2-1 and V is TRBV6-5; D might be TRBD1 (5 bases). V lost 0 bases to trimming and J lost 13 bases, with 10 bases between them. This CDR3 is 12 amino acids long. Germline values: CDR1 MNHEY, CDR2 SVGAGI. The CDR3 sequence is CASSYSGRDQFF. DNA for the CDR3: TGTGCCAGCAGTTACTCGGGCAGGGATCAGTTCTTC.